This TCR beta chain was recorded in a study of identifying expanded T cells in peripheral blood. V dropped 4 bases and J dropped 7; count of bases not matched to a gene: 6. This CDR3 is built from 13 residues. Germline assignment: CDR1 SQVTM and CDR2 ANQGSEA. Collection occurred without any documented infections or immune events in donors. Assay: immunoSEQ multiplex PCR; the TCRdb copy retains only in-frame clones and omits some. The table lists over 100,000 clones, about 87% of them singletons. To note about this clone: Its antigen is not known.

Points from the study as a whole: Across healthy donors, higher total template counts meant significantly greater roughly two-week count variance. Over approximately two and four weeks, about 15 and 19 clones changed, versus approximately 1.1 between replicates.

The material sequenced was blood. The chain combines TRBV29-1 with TRBJ2-1, with 8 bases matching TRBD2. The receptor was isolated from a person aged 18 to 75 in good health. The CDR3 region is CSVVRGGLNEQFF. The CDR3 DNA is TGCAGCGTTGTTCGGGGGGGCTTGAATGAGCAGTTCTTC.